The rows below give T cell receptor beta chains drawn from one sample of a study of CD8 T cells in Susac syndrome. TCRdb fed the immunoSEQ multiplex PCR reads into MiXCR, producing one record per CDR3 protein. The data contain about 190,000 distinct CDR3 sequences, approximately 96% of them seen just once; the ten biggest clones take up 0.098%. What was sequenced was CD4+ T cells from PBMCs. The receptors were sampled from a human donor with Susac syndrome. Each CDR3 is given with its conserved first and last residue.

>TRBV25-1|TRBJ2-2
CASGNTGELFF
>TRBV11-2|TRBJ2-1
CASSLRLAGIYNEQFF
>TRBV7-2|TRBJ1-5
CASSQRTGGGQPQHF
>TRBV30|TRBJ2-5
CAWSQGTETQYF
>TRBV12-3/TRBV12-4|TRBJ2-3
CASNLTPGSDTQYF
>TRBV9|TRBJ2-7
CASSVTPDRGGEQYF
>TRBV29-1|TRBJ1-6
CSVAGGTEDNSPLHF
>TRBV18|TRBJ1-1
CASSSSSPSGTEAFF
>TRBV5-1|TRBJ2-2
CASRKVYRDVTGELFF
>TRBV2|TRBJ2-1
CASREGLNGKSWEQFF
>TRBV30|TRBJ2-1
CAGQGTSSYNEQFF
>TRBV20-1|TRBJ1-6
CSAHKPNSPLHF
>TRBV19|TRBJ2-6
CASSPKTSGANVLTF
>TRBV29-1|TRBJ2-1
CSVEGTSGGSPGYNEQFF
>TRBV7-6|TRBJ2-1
CASSSRQGNEQFF
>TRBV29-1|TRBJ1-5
CSVDTQGIDQPQHF
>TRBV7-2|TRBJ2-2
CASSYGAGTNTGELFF
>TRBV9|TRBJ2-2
CASSVDLLGGGATGELFF
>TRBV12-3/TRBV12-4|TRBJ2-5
CASSPSGAETQYF
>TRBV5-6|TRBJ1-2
CASSRQDNYGYTF
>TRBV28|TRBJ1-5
CASSSGGWPQHF
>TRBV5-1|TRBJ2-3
CASSRERFSTDTQYF
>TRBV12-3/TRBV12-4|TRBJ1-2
CAITTGHNYGYTF
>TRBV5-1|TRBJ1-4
CASSRQERDEKLFF
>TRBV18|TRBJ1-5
CASSGTGSPVGNQPQHF
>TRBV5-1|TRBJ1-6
CASSLGPDRGNSPLHF
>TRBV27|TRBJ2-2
CASSFPSDGTGELFF
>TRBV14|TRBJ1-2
CASSQNAGGWRRGYTF
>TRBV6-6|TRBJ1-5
CASSPGRPNQPQHF
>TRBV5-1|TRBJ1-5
CASSPGREQPQHF
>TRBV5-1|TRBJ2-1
CASSTISLLEQFF
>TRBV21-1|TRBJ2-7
CASTIWANYEQYF
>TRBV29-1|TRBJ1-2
CSVEDGNYGYTF